The 17 T cell receptor beta chains in this list originate from one sample, sequenced in a study of neoadjuvant nivolumab and ipilimumab in lung cancer. The protocol was immunoSEQ multiplex PCR, while the TCRdb copy is restricted to in-frame clones and leaves out a portion. The sample holds tens of thousands of clones, 65% to 85% seen once. Sequences were derived from peripheral blood, sampled before neoadjuvant nivolumab, alone or with ipilimumab. The receptors were sampled from an adult with non-small cell lung cancer.

The chain links TRBV5-5 to TRBJ1-4; 8 bases are shared with TRBD1. CDR1 and CDR2 (germline): SGHKS, YYEKEE (reference sequence). This CDR3 spans 14 amino acids. V lost 2 bases to trimming and J lost 7 bases; unmatched junction nucleotides: 4. This chain's CDR3 is CASSLQGVGEKLFF. CDR3 DNA: TGTGCCAGCAGCTTACAGGGGGTCGGTGAAAAACTGTTTTTT.

The CDR3 loop is CASRQRNQPQHF. CDR3 sequence (DNA): TGTGCCAGCAGACAACGCAATCAGCCCCAGCATTTT. The chain is built from TRBV28 and TRBJ1-5; D is ambiguous. V lost 6 bases and J lost 2, with 5 bases in between. The CDR3 extends over 12 amino acids. Germline V gives CDR1 MDHEN, CDR2 SYDVKM.

The chain employs TRBV7-9 and TRBJ1-2; 10 bases are a match to TRBD1. Germline V gene sequence: CDR1 SEHNR, CDR2 FQNEAQ (reference sequence). The CDR3 length is 14 residues. The trim removed 4 bases at V and 7 bases at J, leaving 6 bases unmatched. The CDR3 reads CASSSPGQGSGYTF. CDR3 nucleotide sequence: TGTGCCAGCAGCTCGCCGGGACAGGGGTCTGGCTACACCTTC.

The chain recombines TRBV7-2 with TRBJ1-1; D perhaps matches TRBD1 (5 bases). The CDR3 totals 15 residues. Germline V gene data show CDR1 as SGHTA and CDR2 as FQGNSA. V was clipped by 7 bases and J by 3 bases, with 18 bases between them. Here the CDR3 reads CASTSRQGGDTEAFF. The CDR3 bases are TGTGCCAGCACCTCCAGGCAGGGCGGGGACACTGAAGCTTTCTTT. The full variable domain, rest sourced from reference TRBV7-2 and TRBJ1-1, is GAGVSQSPSNKVTEKGKDVELRCDPISGHTALYWYRQSLGQGLEFLIYFQGNSAPDKSGLPSDRFSAERTGGSVSTLTIQRTQQEDSAVYLCASTSRQGGDTEAFFGQGTRLTVV.

J is TRBJ2-3 and V is TRBV5-1; 14 bases agree with TRBD2. This CDR3 spans 17 amino acids. V shed 1 base, J shed 3 bases, and the junction held 4 bases outside the gene matches. The germline V gene encodes CDR1 SGHRS and CDR2 YFSETQ. CDR3 sequence reads: CASSLRLAGGPTDTQYF. The CDR3 DNA reads TGCGCCAGCAGCTTGAGACTAGCGGGGGGGCCAACAGATACGCAGTATTTT.

The genes are TRBV7-9 and TRBJ2-1, with 11 bases that match TRBD1. This CDR3 spans 17 amino acids. V trimming: 6 bases; J trimming: 8 bases; junction bases outside the gene matches: 15. The germline V gene encodes CDR1 SEHNR and CDR2 FQNEAQ (reference sequence). CDR3 coding DNA: TGTGCCAGCAGAACCCCCTGGAGGACAGGGGGCATCCATGAGCAGTTCTTC. Amino acids: CASRTPWRTGGIHEQFF.

The chain uses TRBV5-6 and TRBJ1-4, with 8 nucleotides matching TRBD1. There are 14 residues in the CDR3. Germline V CDR1 and CDR2: SGHDT, YYEEEE. Unmatched junction bases numbered 2, after V lost 4 bases and J lost 3 bases. The CDR3: CASSLTGANEKLFF. The CDR3 coding sequence is TGTGCCAGCAGCCTGACAGGGGCTAATGAAAAACTGTTTTTT.

The CDR3 DNA sequence: TGTGCCAGCAGTCTCCTCTACGAGCAGTACTTC. This translates into CASSLLYEQYF. The chain carries TRBV27 and TRBJ2-7, with no clear D. The germline CDR1 and CDR2 sequences are MNHEY and SMNVEV (reference sequence). V lost 5 bases to trimming and J lost 3 bases, with 5 bases between them. The CDR3 covers 11 residues.

V is TRBV4-1 and J is TRBJ1-1; D possibly corresponds to TRBD1 (5 bases). The CDR3 runs 15 residues. Trimming stripped 4 bases from V and 6 bases from J, with 18 bases between. Per the germline V gene, CDR1 is MGHRA and CDR2 is YSYEKL. The CDR3 region is CASSPREGRTAEAFF. CDR3 coding DNA: TGCGCCAGCAGCCCCCGGGAGGGGCGCACGGCTGAAGCTTTCTTT.

The V gene is TRBV7-2, the J gene TRBJ2-7, with D possibly matching TRBD1 (5 bases). Trimming pared 5 bases from V and 8 bases from J, leaving 13 bases between. Germline CDR1 reads SGHTA; CDR2 reads FQGNSA. The CDR3 extends over 12 amino acids. The CDR3 here is CASSPELGQQYF. The CDR3, as DNA: TGTGCCAGCAGCCCCGAGTTGGGGCAGCAGTACTTC.

This chain connects TRBV20-1 to TRBJ2-7; D call uncertain. The CDR3 spans 11 residues. Trimming pared 4 bases from V and 4 bases from J, leaving 8 bases between. CDR1 and CDR2 from the germline V gene are DFQATT and SNEGSKA (reference sequence). The DNA of the CDR3 is TGCAGTGCTACAAGAGCATACGAGCAGTACTTC. It specifies CSATRAYEQYF.

V is TRBV7-9 and J is TRBJ2-5; D unresolved. The CDR3 is 14 residues long. V lost 4 bases and J 3 bases, leaving 12 bases between the germline ends. Germline CDR1 and CDR2: SEHNR and FQNEAQ (reference sequence). The CDR3 region is CASSYRLREETQYF. The CDR3 nucleotides read TGTGCCAGCAGCTACCGGTTACGAGAAGAGACCCAGTACTTC.

This chain connects TRBV9 to TRBJ1-4; unclear D gene. Trimming pared 3 bases from V and 7 bases from J, leaving 10 bases between. The CDR3 spans 13 residues. Germline assignment: CDR1 SGDLS and CDR2 YYNGEE. The CDR3 spells CASSGGPAEKLFF. DNA for the CDR3: TGTGCCAGCAGCGGAGGCCCCGCTGAAAAACTGTTTTTT.

The rearrangement joins TRBV4-1 to TRBJ2-1; 10 bases line up with TRBD2. V dropped 1 base and J dropped 0; count of bases not matched to a gene: 12. This CDR3 spans 20 amino acids. Germline CDR1 MGHRA, CDR2 YSYEKL. The CDR3 DNA reads as TGCGCCAGCAGCCAAGTATCAGTAGCGGGGGGCCTCAGCTCCTACAATGAGCAGTTCTTC. This codes for CASSQVSVAGGLSSYNEQFF.

The rearrangement uses TRBV5-4 and TRBJ2-2; 8 positions agree with TRBD1. Germline V CDR1 and CDR2: SGHNT, YYREEE (reference sequence). V lost 3 bases to trimming and J lost 6 bases; unmatched junction nucleotides: 10. This CDR3 is 16 amino acids long. In DNA form, the CDR3 reads TGTGCCAGCAGCTCCAGACAGGGGAAGGAGGCCGGGGAGCTGTTTTTT. It is translated as CASSSRQGKEAGELFF.

This rearrangement joins TRBV6-5 to TRBJ1-5; 10 bases match TRBD1. This CDR3 has 14 residues. Trimming took 6 bases from V and 1 from J; bases not matched to a gene: 0. Germline V gene lookup returns CDR1 MNHEY and CDR2 SVGAGI. CDR3 DNA sequence: TGTGCCAGCAGGACAGGGGGCAGCAATCAGCCCCAGCATTTT. It yields the protein CASRTGGSNQPQHF.

The rearrangement uses TRBV28 and TRBJ2-3, with D maybe TRBD2 (5 bases). Germline V gene lookup returns CDR1 MDHEN and CDR2 SYDVKM. CDR3 length: 17 amino acids. V lost 3 bases and J 3 bases, leaving 19 bases between the germline ends. The DNA for the CDR3 is TGTGCCAGCAGTTTTAGATCTACGGGCCCGGGGACAGATACGCAGTATTTT. Protein product: CASSFRSTGPGTDTQYF.